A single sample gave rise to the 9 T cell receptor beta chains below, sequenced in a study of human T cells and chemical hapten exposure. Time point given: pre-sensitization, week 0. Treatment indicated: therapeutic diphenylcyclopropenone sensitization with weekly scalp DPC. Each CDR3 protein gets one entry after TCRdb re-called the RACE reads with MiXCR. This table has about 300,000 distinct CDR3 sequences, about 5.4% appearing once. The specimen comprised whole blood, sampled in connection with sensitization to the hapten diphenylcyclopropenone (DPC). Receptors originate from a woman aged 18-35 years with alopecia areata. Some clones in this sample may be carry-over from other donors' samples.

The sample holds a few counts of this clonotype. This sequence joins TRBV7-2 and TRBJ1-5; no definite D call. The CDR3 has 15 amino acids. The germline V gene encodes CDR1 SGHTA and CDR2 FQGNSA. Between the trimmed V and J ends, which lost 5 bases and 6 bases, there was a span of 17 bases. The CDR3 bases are TGTGCCAGCAGCGTCAGTGGTGGCCTTACTCAGCCCCAGCATTTT. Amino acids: CASSVSGGLTQPQHF.

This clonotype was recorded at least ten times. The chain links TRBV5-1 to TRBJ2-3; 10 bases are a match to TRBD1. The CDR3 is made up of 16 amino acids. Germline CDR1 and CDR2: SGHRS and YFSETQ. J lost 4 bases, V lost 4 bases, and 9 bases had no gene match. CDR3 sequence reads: CASSQERDRGSDTQYF. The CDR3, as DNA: TGCGCCAGCAGCCAGGAAAGGGACAGGGGTTCAGATACGCAGTATTTT.

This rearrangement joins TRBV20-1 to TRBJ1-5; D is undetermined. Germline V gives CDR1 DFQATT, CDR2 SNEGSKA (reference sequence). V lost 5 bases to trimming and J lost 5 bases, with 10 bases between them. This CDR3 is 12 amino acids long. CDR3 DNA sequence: TGCAGTGCTGGATCCTCCCATCAGCCCCAGCATTTT. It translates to CSAGSSHQPQHF.

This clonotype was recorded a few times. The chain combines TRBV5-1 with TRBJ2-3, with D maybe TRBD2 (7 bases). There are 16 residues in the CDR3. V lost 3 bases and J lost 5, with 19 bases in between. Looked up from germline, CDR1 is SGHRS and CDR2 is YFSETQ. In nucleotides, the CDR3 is TGCGCCAGCAGCTACGGGGGGCTCCGCCCGGGAGATACGCAGTATTTT. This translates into CASSYGGLRPGDTQYF.

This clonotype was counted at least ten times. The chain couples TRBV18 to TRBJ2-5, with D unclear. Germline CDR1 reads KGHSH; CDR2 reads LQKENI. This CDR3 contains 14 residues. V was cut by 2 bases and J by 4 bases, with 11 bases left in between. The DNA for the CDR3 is TGTGCCAGCTCACCAGAGACCCGCCGAGAGACCCAGTACTTC. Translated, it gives CASSPETRRETQYF.

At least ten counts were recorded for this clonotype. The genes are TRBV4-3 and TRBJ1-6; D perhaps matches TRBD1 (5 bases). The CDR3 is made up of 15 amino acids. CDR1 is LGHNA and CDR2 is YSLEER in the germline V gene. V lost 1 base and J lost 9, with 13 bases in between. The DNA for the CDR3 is TGCGCCAGCAGCCAAGGAAGTCAGGGTTTTTCACCCCTCCACTTT. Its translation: CASSQGSQGFSPLHF.

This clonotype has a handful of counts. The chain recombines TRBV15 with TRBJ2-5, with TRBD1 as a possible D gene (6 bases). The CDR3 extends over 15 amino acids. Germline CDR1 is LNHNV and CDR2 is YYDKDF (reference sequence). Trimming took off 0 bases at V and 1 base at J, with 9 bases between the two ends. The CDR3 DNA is TGTGCCACCAGCAGAGATGGGGACACCCAAGAGACCCAGTACTTC. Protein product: CATSRDGDTQETQYF.

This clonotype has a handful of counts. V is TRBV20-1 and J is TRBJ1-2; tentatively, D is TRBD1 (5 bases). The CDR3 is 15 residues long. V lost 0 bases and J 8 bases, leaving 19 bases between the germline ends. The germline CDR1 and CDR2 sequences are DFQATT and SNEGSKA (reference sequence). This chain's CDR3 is CSARDSGEGAGGYTF. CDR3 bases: TGCAGTGCTAGAGATTCTGGTGAAGGGGCGGGAGGCTACACCTTC.

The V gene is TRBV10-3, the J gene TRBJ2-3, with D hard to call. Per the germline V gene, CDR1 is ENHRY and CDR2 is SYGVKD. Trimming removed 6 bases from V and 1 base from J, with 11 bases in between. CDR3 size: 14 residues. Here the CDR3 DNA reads TGTGCCATCAGAGACCACACGCGCACAGATACGCAGTATTTT. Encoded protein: CAIRDHTRTDTQYF.